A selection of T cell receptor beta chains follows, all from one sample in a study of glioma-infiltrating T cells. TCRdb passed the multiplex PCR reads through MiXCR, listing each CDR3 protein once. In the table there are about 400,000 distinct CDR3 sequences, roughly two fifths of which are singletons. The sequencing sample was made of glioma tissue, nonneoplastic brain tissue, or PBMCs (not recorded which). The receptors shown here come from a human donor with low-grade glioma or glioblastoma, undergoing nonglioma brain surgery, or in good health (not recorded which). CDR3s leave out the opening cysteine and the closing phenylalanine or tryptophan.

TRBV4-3,ASSQTRQVAFLLYEQY
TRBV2,ASSGQTNTEAF
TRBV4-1,AISHGTGDGQPQH
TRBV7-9,ASSLRTSEQY
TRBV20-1,SARASPANTETF
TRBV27,ASSSLGLGSYEQY
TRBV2,ASSGAGPD
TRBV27,ASRPGQGNNYGYT
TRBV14,ASSQPGLAGARDEQF
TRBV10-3,AIGQPNTEAF
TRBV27,ASSILGFANTGELF
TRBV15,ATSKYGNYEQY
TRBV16,ASSHAGLMTNYGYT
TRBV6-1,ASSGGTADQPQH